This T cell receptor beta chain was captured by sequencing in a study of T-cell memory formation after mild COVID-19. The table lists this clonotype with a few counts. Germline assignment: CDR1 MNHNY and CDR2 SVGAGI (reference sequence). The ends were cut back, 7 bases at V and 5 bases at J, with 15 bases in the middle. This CDR3 region has 14 residues. MiXCR, run by TCRdb on the 5' RACE reads, gives a single entry per CDR3 protein. The sample has roughly 500,000 distinct CDR3 sequences, roughly 21% seen once. Sequenced sample: PBMCs or a T cell subset sorted from them (not recorded which). This TCR was recovered from an adult woman who had mild COVID-19 (a few samples of this study predate the infection). Cell type and time point are not known. V gene TRBV6-6 combines with J gene TRBJ2-1, with D possibly being TRBD1 (6 bases). CDR3 nucleotide sequence: TGTGCCAGCATAGTAGGACAGAGCCACAATGAGCAGTTCTTC. Amino acids: CASIVGQSHNEQFF.